A single sample gave rise to the 15 T cell receptor beta chains below, sequenced in a study of identical twins (dated by TCRdb to 2016 to 2017). Library prep was done by 5' RACE. The data were produced on an Illumina HiSeq 2000. In TCRdb, the public reads were trimmed at Q25 with fastp and aligned with MiXCR, with productive beta chains retained. Rows matching on CDR3 protein sequence are summarized as one entry with the most common DNA and genes. The sample yields more than 1.5 million distinct CDR3 sequences; 32% were counted once. The top ten hold 0.27% of the sample. Input material: cord blood. The receptors were gathered from a newborn girl in good health.

This clonotype came up a few times. This chain links TRBV20-1 with TRBJ2-3; D possibly corresponds to TRBD2 (5 bases). The germline CDR1 and CDR2 sequences are DFQATT and SNEGSKA (reference sequence). Between the trimmed V and J ends, which lost 3 bases and 2 bases, there was a span of 12 bases. The CDR3 contains 14 residues. CDR3 sequence: CSASSEADTDTQYF. The CDR3 DNA follows: TGCAGTGCTAGTAGCGAGGCGGACACAGATACGCAGTATTTT.

The gene calls are TRBV20-1 and TRBJ2-3; D is perhaps TRBD2 (7 bases). Trimming took 5 bases from V and 4 from J, leaving 13 bases between them. Germline-derived CDR1 and CDR2 are DFQATT and SNEGSKA (reference sequence). The CDR3 runs to 13 residues. CDR3 protein: CSALKGGPDTQYF. The DNA of the CDR3 is TGCAGTGCTCTCAAGGGGGGGCCAGATACGCAGTATTTT.

The rearrangement links TRBV12-3 or TRBV12-4 to TRBJ2-1; 7 nucleotides agree with TRBD2. The J call may be incorrect, as the DNA end agrees better with TRBJ2-7. This CDR3 contains 15 residues. This chain's CDR3 is CASSFLAEVGNEQYF. In DNA, the CDR3 is TGTGCCAGCAGTTTTCTAGCGGAAGTTGGGAATGAGCAGTACTTC.

In this sample, this clonotype turned up many times. The chain is built from TRBV10-3 and TRBJ1-1; 7 bases fit TRBD1. This CDR3 is built from 13 residues. Germline CDR1 and CDR2: ENHRY and SYGVKD. V gave up 7 bases and J gave up 2 bases; unmatched junction bases: 4. The CDR3 DNA sequence: TGTGCCATCACCGACAGGGCTAACACTGAAGCTTTCTTT. Amino acid sequence: CAITDRANTEAFF.

The chain is built from TRBV20-1 and TRBJ2-3; 8 bases match TRBD2. The CDR3 runs 16 residues. Germline V gene sequence: CDR1 DFQATT, CDR2 SNEGSKA (reference sequence). V dropped 3 bases and J dropped 1; count of bases not matched to a gene: 9. The CDR3 region is CSASGRARKGTDTQYF. The CDR3 coding sequence is TGCAGTGCTAGCGGGAGGGCCAGGAAAGGCACAGATACGCAGTATTTT.

Regarding this clonotype: Possible read error: a much larger clone is one base away. V usage is TRBV4-2 and J usage is TRBJ2-1; TRBD2 agrees at 7 bases. Germline assignment: CDR1 LGHNA and CDR2 YNFKEQ. The CDR3 runs to 16 residues. CDR3 sequence reads: CASSQVGGSKKNERFF. In DNA form, the CDR3 reads TGTGCCAGCAGCCAAGTAGGCGGGAGTAAAAAGAATGAGCGGTTCTTC.

This clonotype was observed a handful of times. The V and J genes are TRBV5-1 and TRBJ2-1; 10 bases are shared with TRBD2. V was pared by 1 base and J by 8 bases, with 21 bases of the junction left unmatched. Germline loops: CDR1 SGHRS, CDR2 YFSETQ. The CDR3 is 20 amino acids. CDR3 sequence reads: CASSLQVRSGRALIIDEQFF. The CDR3 region has the DNA TGCGCCAGCAGCTTGCAAGTCCGGAGCGGGAGGGCCCTTATAATTGATGAGCAGTTCTTC.

This clonotype has at least ten counts. The rearrangement uses TRBV21-1 and TRBJ2-7. TRBV21-1 is a documented pseudogene. CDR3 length: 10 residues. CDR3 loop: CASSNYEQYF. CDR3 nucleotide sequence: TGTGCCAGCAGCAACTACGAGCAGTACTTC.

This clonotype was seen ten or more times. V is TRBV10-3 and J is TRBJ1-2; D uncertain. The CDR3 runs to 14 residues. V was cut by 0 bases and J by 6 bases, with 11 bases left in between. The germline V gene has CDR1 ENHRY and CDR2 SYGVKD. DNA for the CDR3: TGTGCCATCAGTGAGTCCCGACTCGCGAATGGCTACACCTTC. It translates to CAISESRLANGYTF.

This chain links TRBV24-1 with TRBJ2-4; tentative D call: TRBD2 (6 bases). The CDR3 length is 13 residues. V lost 4 bases to trimming and J lost 12 bases, with 15 bases between them. CDR1 is KGHDR, CDR2 SFDVKD, per germline. CDR3 in DNA: TGTGCCACCAGTGAAGGGGCTGGGGGGACTCAGTACTTC. This gives the protein CATSEGAGGTQYF.

The chain has TRBV20-1 and TRBJ1-2; D is undetermined. The CDR3 covers 14 residues. Trimming left V 2 bases short and J 4 bases short, with 14 bases between. The germline V gene encodes CDR1 DFQATT and CDR2 SNEGSKA (reference sequence). CDR3 sequence: CSARSGLGVYGYTF. The CDR3 coding sequence is TGCAGTGCTAGAAGCGGACTCGGGGTCTATGGCTACACCTTC.

This clonotype was found many times. The chain combines TRBV10-3 with TRBJ2-1, with D hard to call. The V and J ends lost 4 bases and 3 bases respectively, with 10 bases between them. CDR3 length: 14 amino acids. Looked up from germline, CDR1 is ENHRY and CDR2 is SYGVKD. The CDR3 DNA reads TGTGCCATCAGTGGCTTTGCTAACTACAATGAGCAGTTCTTC. Amino acids: CAISGFANYNEQFF.

There are a few counts of this clonotype. The chain recombines TRBV9 with TRBJ2-7; 8 nucleotides match TRBD2. This CDR3 has 15 amino acids. With V trimmed by 0 bases and J by 3 bases, 5 bases remained unmatched. Germline V CDR1 and CDR2: SGDLS, YYNGEE. CDR3 coding DNA: TGTGCCAGCAGCGTAGGGGAGCGGGAGTACTACGAGCAGTACTTC. As protein: CASSVGEREYYEQYF.

The V call is TRBV5-1, the J call TRBJ2-7; 8 bases are a match to TRBD1. Per germline, CDR1 SGHRS and CDR2 YFSETQ. Trimming cost V 4 bases and J 6 bases; bases outside gene matches: 3. This CDR3 spans 12 amino acids. CDR3 amino acids: CASSTDRGEQYF. Written as DNA, the CDR3 is TGCGCCAGCAGCACCGACAGGGGCGAGCAGTACTTC. The full variable domain, completed using reference TRBV5-1 and TRBJ2-7, is KAGVTQTPRYLIKTRGQQVTLSCSPISGHRSVSWYQQTPGQGLQFLFEYFSETQRNKGNFPGRFSGRQFSNSRSEMNVSTLELGDSALYLCASSTDRGEQYFGPGTRLTVT.

This clonotype appeared many times. The chain combines TRBV29-1 with TRBJ2-7; D may be TRBD1 (5 bases). Trimming took off 6 bases at V and 4 bases at J, with 25 bases between the two ends. This CDR3 comprises 16 residues. Germline-derived CDR1 and CDR2 are SQVTM and ANQGSEA. The CDR3 here is CSVLLPDSLLSYEQYF. The CDR3 DNA follows: TGCAGCGTCCTCCTCCCCGACAGCCTCCTCTCTTACGAGCAGTACTTC.